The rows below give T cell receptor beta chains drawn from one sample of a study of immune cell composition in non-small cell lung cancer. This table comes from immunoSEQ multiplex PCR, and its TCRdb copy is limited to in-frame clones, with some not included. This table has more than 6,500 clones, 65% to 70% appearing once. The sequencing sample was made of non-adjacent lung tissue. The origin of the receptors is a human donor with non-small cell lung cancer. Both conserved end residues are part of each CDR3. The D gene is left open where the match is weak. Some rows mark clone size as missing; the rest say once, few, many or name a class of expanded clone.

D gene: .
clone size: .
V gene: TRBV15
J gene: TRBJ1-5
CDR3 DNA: TGTGCCACCAGCAGAGGGGGCACTCAGCCCCAGCATTTT
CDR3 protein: CATSRGGTQPQHF

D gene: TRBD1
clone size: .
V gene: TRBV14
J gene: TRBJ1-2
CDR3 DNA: TGTGCCAGCAGCCAAGCTCGGACAGGGGTTCGCTACACCTTC
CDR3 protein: CASSQARTGVRYTF

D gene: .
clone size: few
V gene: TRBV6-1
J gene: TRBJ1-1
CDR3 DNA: TGTGCCAGCAGTGACCCTGGGAGGTCCCACCACACTGAAGCTTTCTTT
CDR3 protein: CASSDPGRSHHTEAFF

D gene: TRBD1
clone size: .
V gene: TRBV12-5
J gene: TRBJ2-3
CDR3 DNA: TGTGCTAGTGCTCGACAGGGGGCATACACAGATACGCAGTATTTT
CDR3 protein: CASARQGAYTDTQYF

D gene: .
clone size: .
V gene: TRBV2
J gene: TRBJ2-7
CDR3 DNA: TGTGCCAGCAGTGTGTCAGGGGTACACGAGCAGTACTTC
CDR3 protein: CASSVSGVHEQYF

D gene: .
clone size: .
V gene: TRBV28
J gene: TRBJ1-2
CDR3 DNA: TGTGCCAGCAGTTTCGGGGGGCCTAATGGCTACACCTTC
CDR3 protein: CASSFGGPNGYTF

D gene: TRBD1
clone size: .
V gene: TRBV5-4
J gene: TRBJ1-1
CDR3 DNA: TGTGCCAGCAGCTCCCGGGACAGGGGGCTGAACACTGAAGCTTTCTTT
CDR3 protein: CASSSRDRGLNTEAFF

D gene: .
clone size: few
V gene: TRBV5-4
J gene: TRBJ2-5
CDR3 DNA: TGTGCCAGCAGCTTGGTTCCTTCAGAGACCCAGTACTTC
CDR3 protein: CASSLVPSETQYF

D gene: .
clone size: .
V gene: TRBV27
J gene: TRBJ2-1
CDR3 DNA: TGTGCCAGCAGTCCCCACGGGGGTGGGTACAATGAGCAGTTCTTC
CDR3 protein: CASSPHGGGYNEQFF

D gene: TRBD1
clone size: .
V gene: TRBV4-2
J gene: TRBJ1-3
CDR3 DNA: TGTGCCAGCAGCCGAGTCTCGGGACAGGGTATTCCGGGAGGAAACACCATATATTTT
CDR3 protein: CASSRVSGQGIPGGNTIYF

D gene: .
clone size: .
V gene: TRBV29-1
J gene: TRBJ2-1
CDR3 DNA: TGCAGCGTTGAAATCTGGCGGGGAGACAATGAGCAGTTCTTC
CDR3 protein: CSVEIWRGDNEQFF

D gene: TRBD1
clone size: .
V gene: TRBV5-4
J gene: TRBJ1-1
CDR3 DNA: TGTGCCAGCAGCTTGGGTACAGGGGCTCAGAACACTGAAGCTTTCTTT
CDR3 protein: CASSLGTGAQNTEAFF

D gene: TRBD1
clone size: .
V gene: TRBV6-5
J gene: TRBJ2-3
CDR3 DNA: TGTGCCAGCAGTAGTCCCGGGACAGGGCTTGCGCAGTATTTT
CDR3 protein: CASSSPGTGLAQYF

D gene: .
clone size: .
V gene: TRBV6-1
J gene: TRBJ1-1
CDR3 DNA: TGTGCCAGCAGTGACAGGATGAACACTGAAGCTTTCTTT
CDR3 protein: CASSDRMNTEAFF

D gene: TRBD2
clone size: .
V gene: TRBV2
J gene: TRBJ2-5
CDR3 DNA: TGTGCCAGCAGTGAAACAGCTAGCGGGAGCAACCAAGAGACCCAGTACTTC
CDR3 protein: CASSETASGSNQETQYF

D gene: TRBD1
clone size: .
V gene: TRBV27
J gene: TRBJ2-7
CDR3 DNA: TGTGCCAGCAGTTTCGACAGGGCTCCCTACGAGCAGTACTTC
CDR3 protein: CASSFDRAPYEQYF

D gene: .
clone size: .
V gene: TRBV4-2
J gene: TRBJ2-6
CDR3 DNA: TGTGCCAGCAGCCGCGAACCCCAGGGGACTGGGGCCAACGTCCTGACTTTC
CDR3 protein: CASSREPQGTGANVLTF

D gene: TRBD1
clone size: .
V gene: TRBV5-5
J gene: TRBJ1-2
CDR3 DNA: TGTGCCAGCAGCTTTTCAACAGGGGGCATCACCGATGGCTACACCTTC
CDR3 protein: CASSFSTGGITDGYTF

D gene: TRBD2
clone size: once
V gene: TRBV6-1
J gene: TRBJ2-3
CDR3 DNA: TGTGCCAGCAGGATAGCGGGAGGGCCGACAGATACGCAGTATTTT
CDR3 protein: CASRIAGGPTDTQYF

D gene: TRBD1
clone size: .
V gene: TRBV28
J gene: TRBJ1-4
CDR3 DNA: TGTGCCAGCAACAGGGGTACTAATGAAAAACTGTTTTTT
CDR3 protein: CASNRGTNEKLFF

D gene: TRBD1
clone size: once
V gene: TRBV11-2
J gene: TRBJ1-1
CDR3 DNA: TGTGCCAGCAGCCCCGGACAGGGGGTCACTGAAGCTTTCTTT
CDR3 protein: CASSPGQGVTEAFF

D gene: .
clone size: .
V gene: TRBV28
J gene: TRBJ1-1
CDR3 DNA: TGTGCCAGCAGCCCTCACAGAGAGAACACTGAAGCTTTCTTT
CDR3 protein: CASSPHRENTEAFF

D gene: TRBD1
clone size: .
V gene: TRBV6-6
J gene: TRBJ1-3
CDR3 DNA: TGTGCCAGCAGTCTACAGGGGGCCTCTGGAAACACCATATATTTT
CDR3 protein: CASSLQGASGNTIYF

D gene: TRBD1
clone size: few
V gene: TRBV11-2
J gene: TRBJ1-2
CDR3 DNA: TGTGCCAGCAGCCCCAGCAGGGGGCAACCCGCTTATGGCTACACCTTC
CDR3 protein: CASSPSRGQPAYGYTF

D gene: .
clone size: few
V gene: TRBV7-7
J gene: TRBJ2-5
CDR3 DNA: TGTGCTAGCAGCTTAGATCCAGGGAAGGGGACCCAGTACTTC
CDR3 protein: CASSLDPGKGTQYF

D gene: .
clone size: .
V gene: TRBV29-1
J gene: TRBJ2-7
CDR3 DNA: TGCAGCGTTGAAGATGGGGCTCGGGAGTCGACCCACGAGCAGTACTTC
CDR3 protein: CSVEDGARESTHEQYF

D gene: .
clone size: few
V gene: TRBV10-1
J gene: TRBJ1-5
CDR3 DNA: TGCGCCAGCTCAGACGGACTCGATCAGCCCCAGCATTTT
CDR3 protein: CASSDGLDQPQHF

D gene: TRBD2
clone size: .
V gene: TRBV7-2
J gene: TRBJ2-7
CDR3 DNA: TGTGCCAGCAGCTTAGAATCTTACGGACTAGCGGGGGACGAGCAGTACTTC
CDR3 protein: CASSLESYGLAGDEQYF

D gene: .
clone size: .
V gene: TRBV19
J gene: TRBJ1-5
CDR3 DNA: TGTGCCAGTAGTAAGGAGGAGGGGCCCCAGCATTTT
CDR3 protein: CASSKEEGPQHF

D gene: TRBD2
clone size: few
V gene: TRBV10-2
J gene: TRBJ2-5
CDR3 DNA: TGCGCCAGCAGCGCCGGGACTAGTGCTCTGACCCAGTACTTC
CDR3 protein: CASSAGTSALTQYF

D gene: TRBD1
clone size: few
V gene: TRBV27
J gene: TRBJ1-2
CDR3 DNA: TGTGCCAGCAGTAGCGGGGATACAGGGGGAAGCACCTTC
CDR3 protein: CASSSGDTGGSTF

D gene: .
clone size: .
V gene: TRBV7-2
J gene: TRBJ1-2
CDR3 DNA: TGTGCCAGCAGCGCCGGGGGGGGGAGGAACTATGGCTACACCTTC
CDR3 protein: CASSAGGGRNYGYTF

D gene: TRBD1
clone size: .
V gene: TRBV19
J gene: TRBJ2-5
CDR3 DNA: TGTGCCAGTAGGGCGTCGGGACAGGGGCGAGAGACCCAGTACTTC
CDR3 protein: CASRASGQGRETQYF

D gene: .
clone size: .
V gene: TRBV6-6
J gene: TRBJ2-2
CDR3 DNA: TGTGCCAGCAGTCTCTCCAGCGGGGGGGAGCTGTTTTTT
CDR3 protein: CASSLSSGGELFF

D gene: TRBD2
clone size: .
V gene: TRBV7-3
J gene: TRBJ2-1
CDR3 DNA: TGTGCCAGCAGCTTCCTCCCCGGACTAGCTAATAATGAGCAGTTCTTC
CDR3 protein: CASSFLPGLANNEQFF

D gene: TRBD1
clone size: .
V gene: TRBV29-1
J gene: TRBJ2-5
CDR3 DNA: TGCAGCGTCGAGACAGGGTTTCAAGAGACCCAGTACTTC
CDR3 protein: CSVETGFQETQYF

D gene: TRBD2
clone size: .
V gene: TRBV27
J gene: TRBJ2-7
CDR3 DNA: TGTGCCAGCAGTTTACGGCGGGGGTTGGACGAGCAGTACTTC
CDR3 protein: CASSLRRGLDEQYF

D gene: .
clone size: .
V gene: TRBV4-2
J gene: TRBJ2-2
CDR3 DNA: TGTGCCAGCAGCCAAGATGTACGGGGTATCGGCGGGGAGCTGTTTTTT
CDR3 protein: CASSQDVRGIGGELFF

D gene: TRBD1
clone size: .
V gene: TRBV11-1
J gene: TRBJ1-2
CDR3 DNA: TGTGCCAGCAGCTTCAGTGGACAGGGGAGCTATGGCTACACCTTC
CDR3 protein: CASSFSGQGSYGYTF

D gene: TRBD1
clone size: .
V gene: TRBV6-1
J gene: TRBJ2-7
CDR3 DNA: TGTGCCAGCAGTGAAGCGGGGACAGGGGCCTACGAGCAGTACTTC
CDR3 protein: CASSEAGTGAYEQYF

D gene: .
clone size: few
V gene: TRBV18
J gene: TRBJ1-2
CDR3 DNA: TGTGCCAGCTCACTACAGGGACAAGTCGACTATGGCTACACCTTC
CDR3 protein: CASSLQGQVDYGYTF

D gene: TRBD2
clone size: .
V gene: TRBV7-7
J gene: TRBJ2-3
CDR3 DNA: TGTGCTAGCAGCCGCAGGGAGGGAGCTGGCACAGATACGCAGTATTTT
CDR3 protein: CASSRREGAGTDTQYF

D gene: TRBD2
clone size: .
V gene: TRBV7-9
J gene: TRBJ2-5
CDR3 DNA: TGTGCCAGCAGCCCCTCACTAGCGGGGGAGACCCAGTACTTC
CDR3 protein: CASSPSLAGETQYF

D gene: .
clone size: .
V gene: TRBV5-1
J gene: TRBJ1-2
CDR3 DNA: TGCGCCAGCAGCTTGGGGGCAGGGGCGACTCCTAACTATGGCTACACCTTC
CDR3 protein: CASSLGAGATPNYGYTF

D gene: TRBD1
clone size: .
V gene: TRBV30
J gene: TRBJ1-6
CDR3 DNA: TGTGCCTTTGGGACAGGCCTAAATTCACCCCTCCACTTT
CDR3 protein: CAFGTGLNSPLHF

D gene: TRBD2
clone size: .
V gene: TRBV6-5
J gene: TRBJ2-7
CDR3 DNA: TGTGCCAGCAGTAAGGACGGGGGGTCCTCCTACGAGCAGTACTTC
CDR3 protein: CASSKDGGSSYEQYF

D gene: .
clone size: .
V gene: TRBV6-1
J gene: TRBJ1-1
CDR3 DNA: TGTGCCAGCAGAGAATCGGGGAAGAACACTGAAGCTTTCTTT
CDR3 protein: CASRESGKNTEAFF

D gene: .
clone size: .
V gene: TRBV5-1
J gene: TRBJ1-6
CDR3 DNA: TGCGCCAGCAGCTTGGGACAGGTCGGATCCTATAATTCACCCCTCCACTTT
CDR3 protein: CASSLGQVGSYNSPLHF

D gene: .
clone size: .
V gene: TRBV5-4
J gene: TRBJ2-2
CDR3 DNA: TGTGCCAGCGGCGCCGGGGGATTATACACCGGGGAGCTGTTTTTT
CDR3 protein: CASGAGGLYTGELFF